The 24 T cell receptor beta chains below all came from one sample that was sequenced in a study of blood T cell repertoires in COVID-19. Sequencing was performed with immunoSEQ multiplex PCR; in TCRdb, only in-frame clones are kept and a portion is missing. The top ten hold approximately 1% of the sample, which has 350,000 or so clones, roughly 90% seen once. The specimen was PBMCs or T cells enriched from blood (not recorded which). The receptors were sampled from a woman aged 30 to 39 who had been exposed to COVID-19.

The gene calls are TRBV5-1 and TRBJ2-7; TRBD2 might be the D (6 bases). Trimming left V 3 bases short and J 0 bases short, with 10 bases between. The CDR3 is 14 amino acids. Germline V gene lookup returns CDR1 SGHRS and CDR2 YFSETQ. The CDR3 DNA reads TGCGCCAGCAGCTCCGGGACTGCCTCCTACGAGCAGTACTTC. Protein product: CASSSGTASYEQYF.

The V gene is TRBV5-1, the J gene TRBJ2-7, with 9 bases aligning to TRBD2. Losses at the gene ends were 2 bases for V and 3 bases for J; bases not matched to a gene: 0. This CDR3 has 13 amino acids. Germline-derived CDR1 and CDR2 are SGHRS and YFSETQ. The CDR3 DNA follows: TGCGCCAGCAGCTTTAGCGGGGGCTACGAGCAGTACTTC. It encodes CASSFSGGYEQYF.

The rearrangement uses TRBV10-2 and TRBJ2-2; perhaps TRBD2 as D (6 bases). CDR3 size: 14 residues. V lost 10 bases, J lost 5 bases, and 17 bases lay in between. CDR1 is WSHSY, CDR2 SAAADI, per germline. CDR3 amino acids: CATPYGAGTGELFF. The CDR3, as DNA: TGCGCCACCCCCTACGGGGCGGGAACCGGGGAGCTGTTTTTT.

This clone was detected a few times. The CDR3, as DNA: TGTGCCAGCTCACCACCTAGCGGGCGAGGCTACGAGCAGTACTTC. As protein: CASSPPSGRGYEQYF. The chain couples TRBV18 to TRBJ2-7, with 7 bases aligning to TRBD2. The CDR3 is 15 amino acids. The germline CDR1 and CDR2 sequences are KGHSH and LQKENI. V trimming: 0 bases; J trimming: 3 bases; junction bases outside the gene matches: 5.

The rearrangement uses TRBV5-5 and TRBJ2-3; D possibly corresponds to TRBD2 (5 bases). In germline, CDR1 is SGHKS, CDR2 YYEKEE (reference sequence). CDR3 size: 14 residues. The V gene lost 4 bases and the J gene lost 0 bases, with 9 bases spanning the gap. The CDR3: CASSEGGSTDTQYF. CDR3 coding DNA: TGTGCCAGCAGCGAGGGCGGGAGCACAGATACGCAGTATTTT. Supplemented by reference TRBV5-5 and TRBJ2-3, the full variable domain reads DAGVTQSPTHLIKTRGQQVTLRCSPISGHKSVSWYQQVLGQGPQFIFQYYEKEERGRGNFPDRFSARQFPNYSSELNVNALLLGDSALYLCASSEGGSTDTQYFGPGTRLTVL.

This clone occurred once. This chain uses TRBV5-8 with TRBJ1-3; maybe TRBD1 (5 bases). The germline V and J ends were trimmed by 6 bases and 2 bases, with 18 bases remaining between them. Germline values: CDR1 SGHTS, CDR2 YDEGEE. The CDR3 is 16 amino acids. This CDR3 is CASNPQPAGPGNTIYF. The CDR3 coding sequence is TGTGCCAGCAACCCTCAGCCCGCAGGGCCTGGAAACACCATATATTTT.

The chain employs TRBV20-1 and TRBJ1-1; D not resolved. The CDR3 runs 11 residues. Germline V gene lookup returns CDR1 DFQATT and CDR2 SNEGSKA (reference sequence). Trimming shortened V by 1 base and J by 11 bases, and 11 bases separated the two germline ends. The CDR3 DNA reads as TGCAGTGCTAGAGTCCCTACGGGGGCTTTCTTT. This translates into CSARVPTGAFF.

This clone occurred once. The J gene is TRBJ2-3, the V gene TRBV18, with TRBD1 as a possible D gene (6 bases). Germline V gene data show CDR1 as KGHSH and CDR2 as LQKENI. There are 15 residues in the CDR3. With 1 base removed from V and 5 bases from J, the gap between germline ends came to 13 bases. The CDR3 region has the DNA TGTGCCAGCTCACCACGGGCAGGGGATCAAGATACGCAGTATTTT. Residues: CASSPRAGDQDTQYF.

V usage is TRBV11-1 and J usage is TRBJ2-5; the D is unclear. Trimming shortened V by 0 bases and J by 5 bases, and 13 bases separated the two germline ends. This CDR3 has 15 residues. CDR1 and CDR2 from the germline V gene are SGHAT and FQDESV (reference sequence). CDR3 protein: CASSLAWAGEETQYF. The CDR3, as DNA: TGTGCCAGCAGCTTAGCGTGGGCAGGTGAGGAGACCCAGTACTTC.

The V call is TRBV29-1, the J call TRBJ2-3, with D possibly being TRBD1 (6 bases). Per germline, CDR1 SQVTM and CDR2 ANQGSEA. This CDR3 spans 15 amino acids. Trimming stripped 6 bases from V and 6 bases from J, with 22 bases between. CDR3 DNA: TGCAGCGTCGACCCCGACAGGTATGGGGCCGATACGCAGTATTTT. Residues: CSVDPDRYGADTQYF.

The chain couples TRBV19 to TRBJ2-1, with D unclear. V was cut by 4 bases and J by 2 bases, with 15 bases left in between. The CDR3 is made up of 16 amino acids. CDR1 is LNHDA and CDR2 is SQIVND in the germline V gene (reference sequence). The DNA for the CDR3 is TGTGCCAGTAGTACGCCTCGCCCCGTAGCCTACAATGAGCAGTTCTTC. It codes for CASSTPRPVAYNEQFF.

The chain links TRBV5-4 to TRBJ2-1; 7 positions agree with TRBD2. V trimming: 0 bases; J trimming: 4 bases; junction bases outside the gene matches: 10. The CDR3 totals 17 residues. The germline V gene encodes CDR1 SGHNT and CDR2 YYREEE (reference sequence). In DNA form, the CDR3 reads TGTGCCAGCAGCTTGGGGATCTGGGGGAGGGCATACAATGAGCAGTTCTTC. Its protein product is CASSLGIWGRAYNEQFF.

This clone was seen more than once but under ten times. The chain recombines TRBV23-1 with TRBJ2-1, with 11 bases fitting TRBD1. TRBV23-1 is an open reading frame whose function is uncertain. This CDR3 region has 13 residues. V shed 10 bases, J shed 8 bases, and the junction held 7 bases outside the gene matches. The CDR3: CANGQGAIHEQFF. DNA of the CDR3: TGCGCCAACGGACAGGGGGCTATCCATGAGCAGTTCTTC.

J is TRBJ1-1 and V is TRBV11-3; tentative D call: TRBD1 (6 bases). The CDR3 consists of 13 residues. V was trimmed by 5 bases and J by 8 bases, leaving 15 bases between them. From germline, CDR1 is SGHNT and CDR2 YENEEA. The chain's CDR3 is CASSPGPGVEAFF. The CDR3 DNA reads TGTGCCAGCAGCCCAGGCCCAGGGGTCGAAGCTTTCTTT.

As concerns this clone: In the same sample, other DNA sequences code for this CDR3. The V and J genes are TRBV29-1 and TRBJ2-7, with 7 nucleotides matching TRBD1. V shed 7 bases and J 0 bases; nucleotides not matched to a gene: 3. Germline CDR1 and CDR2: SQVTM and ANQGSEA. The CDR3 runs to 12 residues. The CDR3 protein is CSARDSSYEQYF. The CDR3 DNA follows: TGCAGCGCCCGGGACAGCTCCTACGAGCAGTACTTC.

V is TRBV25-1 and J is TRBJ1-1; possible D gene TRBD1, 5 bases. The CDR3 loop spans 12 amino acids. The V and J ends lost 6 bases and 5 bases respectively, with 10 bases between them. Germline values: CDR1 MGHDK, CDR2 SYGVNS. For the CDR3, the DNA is TGTGCCAGCAGAGACGGGGGGACTGAAGCTTTCTTT. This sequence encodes CASRDGGTEAFF.

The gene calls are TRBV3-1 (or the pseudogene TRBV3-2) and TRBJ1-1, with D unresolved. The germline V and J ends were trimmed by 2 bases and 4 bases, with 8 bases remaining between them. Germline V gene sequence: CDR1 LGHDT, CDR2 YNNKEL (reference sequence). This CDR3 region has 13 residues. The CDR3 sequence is CASSQTDATEAFF. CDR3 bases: TGTGCCAGCAGCCAAACAGACGCCACTGAAGCTTTCTTT.

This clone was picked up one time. CDR3 DNA: TGCAGCGTCCTGACTAGCTCGTACTACGAGCAGTACTTC. Protein sequence: CSVLTSSYYEQYF. This chain joins TRBV29-1 and TRBJ2-7, with TRBD2 matching over 7 bases. Germline-derived CDR1 and CDR2 are SQVTM and ANQGSEA. The CDR3 is made up of 13 amino acids. J was trimmed by 3 bases and V by 6 bases; bases with no gene match: 8.

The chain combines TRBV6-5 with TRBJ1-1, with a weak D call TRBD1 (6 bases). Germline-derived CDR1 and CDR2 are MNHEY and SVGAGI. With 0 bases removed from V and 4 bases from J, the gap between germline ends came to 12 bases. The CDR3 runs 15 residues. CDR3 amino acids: CASSYSKGVPTEAFF. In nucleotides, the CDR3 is TGTGCCAGCAGTTACTCGAAGGGGGTACCCACTGAAGCTTTCTTT.

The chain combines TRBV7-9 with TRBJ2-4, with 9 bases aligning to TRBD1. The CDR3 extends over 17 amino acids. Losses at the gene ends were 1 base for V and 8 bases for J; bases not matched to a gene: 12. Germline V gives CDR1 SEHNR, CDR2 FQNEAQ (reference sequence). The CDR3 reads CASSLGDRERGRDIQYF. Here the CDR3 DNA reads TGTGCCAGCAGCTTAGGGGACAGGGAAAGAGGGAGGGACATTCAGTACTTC.

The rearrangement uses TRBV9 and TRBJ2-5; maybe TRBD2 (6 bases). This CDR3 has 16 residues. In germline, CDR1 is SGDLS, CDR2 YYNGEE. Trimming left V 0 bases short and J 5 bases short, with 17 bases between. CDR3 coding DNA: TGTGCCAGCAGCGTAGGTACCGGGAGCTTAGAGGAGACCCAGTACTTC. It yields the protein CASSVGTGSLEETQYF.

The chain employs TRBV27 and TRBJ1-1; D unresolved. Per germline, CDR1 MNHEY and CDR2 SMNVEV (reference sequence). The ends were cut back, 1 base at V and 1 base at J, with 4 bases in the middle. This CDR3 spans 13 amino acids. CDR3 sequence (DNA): TGTGCCAGCAGTTTATGGAGGAACACTGAAGCTTTCTTT. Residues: CASSLWRNTEAFF.

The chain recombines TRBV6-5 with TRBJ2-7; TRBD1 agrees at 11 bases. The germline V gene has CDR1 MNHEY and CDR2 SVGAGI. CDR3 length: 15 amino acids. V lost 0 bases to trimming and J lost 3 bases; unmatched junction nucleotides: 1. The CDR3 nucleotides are TGTGCCAGCAGTTACTCGGGACAGGGGGACTACGAGCAGTACTTC. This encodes CASSYSGQGDYEQYF.

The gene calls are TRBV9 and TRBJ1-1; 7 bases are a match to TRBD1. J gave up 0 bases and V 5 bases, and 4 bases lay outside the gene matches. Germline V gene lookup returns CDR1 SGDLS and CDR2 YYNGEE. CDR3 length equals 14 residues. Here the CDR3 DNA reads TGTGCCAGCAGTAACACAGGGGTGAACACTGAAGCTTTCTTT. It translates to CASSNTGVNTEAFF.